This T cell receptor beta chain appears in the sequencing data of a study of graft-versus-host responses after intestinal transplantation. Study results and caveats: There were GvH clones found in recipient marrow, and some of them appeared first in ileum or blood.

Looked up from germline, CDR1 is SGHAT and CDR2 is FQNNGV. The length of the CDR3 is 13 residues. Between the trimmed V and J ends, which lost 0 bases and 8 bases, there was a span of 10 bases. This table comes from immunoSEQ multiplex PCR, and its TCRdb copy is limited to in-frame clones, with some not included. The sample comprises some 10,000 clones, approximately 30% of which are singletons, and approximately 1.9% rests with the top ten. This clone rates as medium-sized. V gene TRBV11-2 combines with J gene TRBJ1-2; tentative D call: TRBD1 (5 bases). The sample in question was alloreactive CD4+ T cells from a mixed lymphocyte reaction culture, obtained before transplantation. Subset in this sample: CFSE-low proliferating T cells sorted from roughly 6-day pre-transplant mixed lymphocyte reaction (GvH or HvG direction). This sequence was found in a human patient who was an organ donor for intestinal transplantation. The CDR3 DNA reads as TGTGCCAGCAGCTTAGAAGGGGCGGTGGGCTACACCTTC. Translation: CASSLEGAVGYTF.